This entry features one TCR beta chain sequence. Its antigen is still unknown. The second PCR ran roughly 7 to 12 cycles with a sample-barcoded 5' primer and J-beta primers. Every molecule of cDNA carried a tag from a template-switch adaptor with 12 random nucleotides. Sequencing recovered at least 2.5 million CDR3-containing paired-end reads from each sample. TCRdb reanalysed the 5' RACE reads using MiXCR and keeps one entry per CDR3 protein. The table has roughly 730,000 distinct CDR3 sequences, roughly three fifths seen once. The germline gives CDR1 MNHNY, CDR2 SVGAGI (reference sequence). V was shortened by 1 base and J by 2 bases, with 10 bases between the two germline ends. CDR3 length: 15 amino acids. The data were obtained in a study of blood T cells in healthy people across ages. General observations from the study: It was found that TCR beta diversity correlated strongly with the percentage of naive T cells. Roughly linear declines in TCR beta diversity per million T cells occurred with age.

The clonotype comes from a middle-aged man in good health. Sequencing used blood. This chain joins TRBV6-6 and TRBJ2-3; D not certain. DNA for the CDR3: TGTGCCAGCAGTTACTTGAGGCAACCCACAGATACGCAGTATTTT. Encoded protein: CASSYLRQPTDTQYF.